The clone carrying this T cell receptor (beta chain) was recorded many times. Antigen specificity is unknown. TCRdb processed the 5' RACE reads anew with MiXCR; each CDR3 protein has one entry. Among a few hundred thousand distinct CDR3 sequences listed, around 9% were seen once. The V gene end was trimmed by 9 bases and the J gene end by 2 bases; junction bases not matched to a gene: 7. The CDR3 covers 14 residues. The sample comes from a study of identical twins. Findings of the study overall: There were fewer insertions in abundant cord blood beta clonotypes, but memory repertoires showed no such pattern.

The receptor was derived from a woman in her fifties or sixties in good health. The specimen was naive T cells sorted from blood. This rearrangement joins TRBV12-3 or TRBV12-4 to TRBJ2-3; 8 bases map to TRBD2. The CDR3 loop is CASMGGLVTDTQYF. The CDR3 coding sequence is TGTGCCAGTATGGGGGGACTAGTCACAGATACGCAGTATTTT.